This T cell receptor beta chain was observed in a study of long-term antiretroviral therapy in people with HIV. The authors ran the immunoSEQ assay, v3.0, at survey level. TCRdb keeps only in-frame clones here, not all; method: immunoSEQ multiplex PCR. Among 15,000 to 20,000 clones, around 89% were seen once, and the ten largest hold 12%. Notes on this clone: No antigen is known for it.

Study findings and constraints: CDR3 length ranges were narrower in HIV repertoires than in controls. Although diversity increased after ART, it remained lower than in transplant donor controls. Across all time points, the repertoire was dominated by clones that expanded before ART. Unavailable data included ART adherence, viral resistance and therapy changes (switches in treatment).

The J segment lost 1 base and the V segment lost 1 base, leaving 1 base of the junction unmatched. CDR3 length: 14 residues. The germline V gene encodes CDR1 SGHNT and CDR2 YYREEE (reference sequence). The sequence was collected from a man in his fifties with HIV. The sequencing here drew on unsorted PBMCs, taken 0.7 years before starting antiretroviral therapy. The rearrangement joins TRBV5-4 to TRBJ1-1; 7 positions match TRBD1. CDR3 bases: TGTGCCAGCAGCTTGCCAGGGGGGAACACTGAAGCTTTCTTT. Protein product: CASSLPGGNTEAFF.